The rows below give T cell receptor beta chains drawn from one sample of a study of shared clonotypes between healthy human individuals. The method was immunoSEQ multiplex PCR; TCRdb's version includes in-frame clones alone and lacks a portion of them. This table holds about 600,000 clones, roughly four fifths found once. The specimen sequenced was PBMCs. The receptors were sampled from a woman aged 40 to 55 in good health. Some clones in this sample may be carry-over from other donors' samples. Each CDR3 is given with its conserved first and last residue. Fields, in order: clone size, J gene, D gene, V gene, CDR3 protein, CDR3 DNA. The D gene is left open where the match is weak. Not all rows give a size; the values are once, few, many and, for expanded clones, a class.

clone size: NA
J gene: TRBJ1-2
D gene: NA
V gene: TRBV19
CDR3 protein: CASSIQRNYGYTF
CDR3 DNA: TGTGCCAGTAGTATTCAAAGGAATTATGGCTACACCTTC

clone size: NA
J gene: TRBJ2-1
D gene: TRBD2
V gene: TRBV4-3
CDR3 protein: CASSQDLAGVYNEQFF
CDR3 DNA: TGCGCCAGCAGCCAAGATTTAGCGGGAGTTTACAATGAGCAGTTCTTC

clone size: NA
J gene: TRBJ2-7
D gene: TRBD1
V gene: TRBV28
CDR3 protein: CASSLRDSFYEQYF
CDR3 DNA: TGTGCCAGCAGCCTCCGGGACAGCTTCTACGAGCAGTACTTC

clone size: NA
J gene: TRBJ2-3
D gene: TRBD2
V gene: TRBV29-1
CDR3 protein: CSVVTREGMDTQYF
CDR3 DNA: TGCAGCGTTGTTACGCGGGAGGGCATGGATACGCAGTATTTT

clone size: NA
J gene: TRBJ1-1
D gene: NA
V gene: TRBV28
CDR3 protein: CASSSNKNILAFF
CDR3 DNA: TGTGCCAGCAGTTCCAACAAGAACATTTTGGCTTTCTTT

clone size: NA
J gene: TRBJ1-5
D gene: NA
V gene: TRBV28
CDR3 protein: CASSPFYTAHNQPQHF
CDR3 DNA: TGTGCCAGCAGTCCATTCTACACGGCTCACAATCAGCCCCAGCATTTT

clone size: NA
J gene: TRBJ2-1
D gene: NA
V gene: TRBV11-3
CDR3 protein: CASSKSVGSYNEQFF
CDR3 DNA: TGTGCCAGCAGCAAAAGCGTAGGGTCCTACAATGAGCAGTTCTTC

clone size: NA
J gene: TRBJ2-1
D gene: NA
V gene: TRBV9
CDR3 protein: CASSGGGDEQFF
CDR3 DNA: TGTGCCAGCAGCGGGGGTGGCGATGAGCAGTTCTTC

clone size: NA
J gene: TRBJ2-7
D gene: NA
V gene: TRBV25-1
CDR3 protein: CASSEMGLYEQYF
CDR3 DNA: TGTGCCAGCAGTGAAATGGGTCTCTACGAGCAGTACTTC

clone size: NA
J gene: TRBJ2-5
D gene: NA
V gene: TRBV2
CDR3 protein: CASSEVGVGGETQYF
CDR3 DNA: TGTGCCAGCAGTGAAGTGGGGGTAGGGGGGGAGACCCAGTACTTC

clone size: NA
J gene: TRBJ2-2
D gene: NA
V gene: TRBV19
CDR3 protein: CASSMDSRKNTGELFF
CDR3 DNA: TGTGCCAGTAGTATGGACAGCAGAAAGAACACCGGGGAGCTGTTTTTT

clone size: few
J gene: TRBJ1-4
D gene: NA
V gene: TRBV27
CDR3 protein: CASSSRLLGNEKLFF
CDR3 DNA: TGTGCCAGCAGTTCGAGGCTTTTGGGGAATGAAAAACTGTTTTTT

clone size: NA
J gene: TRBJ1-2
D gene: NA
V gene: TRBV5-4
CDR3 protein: CASSHLDRANYGYTF
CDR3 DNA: TGTGCCAGCAGCCATCTGGACAGAGCTAACTATGGCTACACCTTC

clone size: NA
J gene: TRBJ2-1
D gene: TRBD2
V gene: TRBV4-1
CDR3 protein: CASSPQVRLAGGNEQFF
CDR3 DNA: TGCGCCAGCAGCCCTCAAGTTAGACTAGCGGGAGGCAATGAGCAGTTCTTC

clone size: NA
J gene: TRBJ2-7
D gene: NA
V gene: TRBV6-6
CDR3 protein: CASRDQGTTRQQYF
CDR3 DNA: TGTGCCAGCAGAGACCAAGGGACAACGAGGCAGCAGTACTTC

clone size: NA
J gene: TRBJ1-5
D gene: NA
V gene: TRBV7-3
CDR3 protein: CASSLNANQPQHF
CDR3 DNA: TGTGCCAGCAGCTTAAATGCGAATCAGCCCCAGCATTTT

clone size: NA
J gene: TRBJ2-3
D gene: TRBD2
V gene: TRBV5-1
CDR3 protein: CASSWGASGRATDTQYF
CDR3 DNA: TGCGCCAGCAGCTGGGGGGCTAGCGGGAGGGCCACAGATACGCAGTATTTT

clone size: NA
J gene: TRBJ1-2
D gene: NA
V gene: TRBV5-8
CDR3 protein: CASSLFPERSGYTF
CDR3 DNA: TGTGCCAGCAGCTTGTTCCCCGAGAGGTCTGGCTACACCTTC

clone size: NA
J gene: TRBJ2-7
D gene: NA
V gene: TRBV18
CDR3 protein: CASSPSGAGSEQYF
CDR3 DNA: TGTGCCAGCTCACCGTCGGGGGCAGGGAGCGAGCAGTACTTC

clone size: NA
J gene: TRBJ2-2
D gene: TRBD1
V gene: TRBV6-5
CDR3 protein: CASSKLTGVRELFF
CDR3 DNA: TGTGCCAGCAGTAAACTTACAGGGGTTAGGGAGCTGTTTTTT

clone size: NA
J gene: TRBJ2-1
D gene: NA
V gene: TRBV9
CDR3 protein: CASSVAPRLDTEQFF
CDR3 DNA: TGTGCCAGCAGCGTAGCTCCAAGACTAGATACTGAGCAGTTCTTC

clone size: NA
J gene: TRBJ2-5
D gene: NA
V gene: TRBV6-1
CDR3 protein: CASSERGFLRGIETQYF
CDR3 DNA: TGTGCCAGCAGTGAGAGGGGTTTTTTAAGAGGGATAGAGACCCAGTACTTC

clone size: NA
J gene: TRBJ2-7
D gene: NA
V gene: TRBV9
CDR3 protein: CASSSPNEDYEQYF
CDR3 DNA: TGTGCCAGCAGTTCCCCCAACGAGGACTACGAGCAGTACTTC

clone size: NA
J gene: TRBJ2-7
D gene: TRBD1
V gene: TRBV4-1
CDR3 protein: CASSQGTGSSYEQYF
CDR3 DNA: TGCGCCAGCAGCCAAGGGACAGGGAGCTCCTACGAGCAGTACTTC

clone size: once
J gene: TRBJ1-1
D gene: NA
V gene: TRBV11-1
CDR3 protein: CASSLVNSDTEAFF
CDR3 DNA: TGTGCCAGCAGCTTAGTGAACAGCGACACTGAAGCTTTCTTT

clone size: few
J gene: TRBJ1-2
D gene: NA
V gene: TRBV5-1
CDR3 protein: CASSLDPQGYGYTF
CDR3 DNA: TGCGCCAGCAGCTTGGACCCCCAGGGCTATGGCTACACCTTC

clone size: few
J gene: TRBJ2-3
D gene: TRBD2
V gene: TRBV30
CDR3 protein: CAWSGSGSWYSTDTQYF
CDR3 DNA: TGTGCCTGGAGTGGTAGCGGGAGTTGGTATAGCACAGATACGCAGTATTTT

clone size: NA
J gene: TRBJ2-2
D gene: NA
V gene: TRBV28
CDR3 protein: CASSLMRIRYTGELFF
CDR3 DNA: TGTGCCAGCAGTTTAATGCGGATACGATACACCGGGGAGCTGTTTTTT

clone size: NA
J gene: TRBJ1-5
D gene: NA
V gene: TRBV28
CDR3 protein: CATRRDQPQHF
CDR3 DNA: TGTGCCACCCGACGGGACCAGCCCCAGCATTTT

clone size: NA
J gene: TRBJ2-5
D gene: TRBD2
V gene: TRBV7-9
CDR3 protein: CASSLDLWLAGAGETQYF
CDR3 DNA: TGTGCCAGCAGCTTAGATCTCTGGCTAGCGGGAGCTGGAGAGACCCAGTACTTC

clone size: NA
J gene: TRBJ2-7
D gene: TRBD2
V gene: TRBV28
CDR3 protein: CASRGLADSYEQYF
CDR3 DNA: TGTGCCAGCAGGGGACTAGCGGACTCCTACGAGCAGTACTTC

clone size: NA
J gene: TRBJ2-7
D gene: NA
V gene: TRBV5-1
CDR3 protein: CASSFSQGRDGEQYF
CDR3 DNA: TGCGCCAGCAGCTTTTCACAGGGACGGGATGGTGAGCAGTACTTC

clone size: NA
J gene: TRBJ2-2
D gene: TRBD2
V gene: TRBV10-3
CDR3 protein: CATQGLAGVTGELFF
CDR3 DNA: TGTGCCACGCAGGGACTAGCGGGAGTTACCGGGGAGCTGTTTTTT

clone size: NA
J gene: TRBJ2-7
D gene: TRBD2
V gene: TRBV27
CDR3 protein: CASSLKWEGSGEQYF
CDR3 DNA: TGTGCCAGCAGTTTAAAGTGGGAGGGGTCAGGAGAGCAGTACTTC

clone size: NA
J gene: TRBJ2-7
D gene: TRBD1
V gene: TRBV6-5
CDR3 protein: CASRHGQGAFYEQYF
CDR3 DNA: TGTGCCAGCAGGCATGGACAGGGGGCTTTCTACGAGCAGTACTTC

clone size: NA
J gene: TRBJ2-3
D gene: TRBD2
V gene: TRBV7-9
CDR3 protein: CASSGGGTSPRVDTQYF
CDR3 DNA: TGTGCCAGCAGCGGAGGGGGGACTAGCCCGAGGGTAGATACGCAGTATTTT

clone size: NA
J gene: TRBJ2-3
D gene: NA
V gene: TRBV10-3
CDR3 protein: CAISDPGTSTDTQYF
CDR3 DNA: TGTGCCATCAGTGACCCCGGGACAAGCACAGATACGCAGTATTTT

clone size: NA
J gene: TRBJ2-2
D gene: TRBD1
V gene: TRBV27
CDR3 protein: CASRWGQGPSGELFF
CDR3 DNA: TGTGCCAGCAGATGGGGACAGGGCCCCTCCGGGGAGCTGTTTTTT

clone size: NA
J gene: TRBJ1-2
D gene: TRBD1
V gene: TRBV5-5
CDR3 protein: CASSRPTGNYGYTF
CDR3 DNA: TGTGCCAGCAGCAGACCGACAGGGAACTATGGCTACACCTTC

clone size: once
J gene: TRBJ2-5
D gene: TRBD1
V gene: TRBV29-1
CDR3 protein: CSVQQGAKTQYF
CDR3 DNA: TGCAGCGTTCAACAGGGGGCCAAGACCCAGTACTTC

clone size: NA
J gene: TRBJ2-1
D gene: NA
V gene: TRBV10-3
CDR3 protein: CATRGRDDEQFF
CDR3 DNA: TGTGCCACCAGGGGACGGGATGATGAGCAGTTCTTC

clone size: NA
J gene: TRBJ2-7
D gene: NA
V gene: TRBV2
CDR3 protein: CASKPTTAPREYF
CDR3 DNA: TGTGCCAGCAAGCCAACGACAGCACCTAGGGAGTACTTC

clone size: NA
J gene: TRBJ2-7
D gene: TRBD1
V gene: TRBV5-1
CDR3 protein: CASSLEGAGTGPYEQYF
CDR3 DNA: TGCGCCAGCAGCTTGGAGGGCGCGGGGACAGGTCCCTACGAGCAGTACTTC

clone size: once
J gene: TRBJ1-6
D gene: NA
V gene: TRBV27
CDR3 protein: CASSPGAGNSPLHF
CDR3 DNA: TGTGCCAGCAGCCCGGGAGCAGGAAATTCACCCCTCCACTTT

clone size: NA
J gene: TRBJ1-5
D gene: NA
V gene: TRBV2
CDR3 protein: CASSERGRLNQPQHF
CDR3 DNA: TGTGCCAGCAGTGAAAGGGGGAGGCTAAATCAGCCCCAGCATTTT

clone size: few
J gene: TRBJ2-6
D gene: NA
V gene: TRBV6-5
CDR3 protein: CASSLLSGANVLTF
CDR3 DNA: TGTGCCAGCAGCCTACTTTCTGGGGCCAACGTCCTGACTTTC

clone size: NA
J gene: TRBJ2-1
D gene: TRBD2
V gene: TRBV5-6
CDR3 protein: CASSFGGRANEQFF
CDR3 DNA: TGTGCCAGCAGCTTCGGCGGGAGGGCCAATGAGCAGTTCTTC

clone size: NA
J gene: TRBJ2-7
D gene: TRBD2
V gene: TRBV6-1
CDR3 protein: CASSTTSGVSYEQYF
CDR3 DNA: TGTGCCAGCAGTACAACTAGCGGGGTTTCCTACGAGCAGTACTTC

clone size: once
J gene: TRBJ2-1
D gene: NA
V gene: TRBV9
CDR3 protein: CASSTGSHNEQFF
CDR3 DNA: TGTGCCAGCAGCACCGGGAGCCACAATGAGCAGTTCTTC

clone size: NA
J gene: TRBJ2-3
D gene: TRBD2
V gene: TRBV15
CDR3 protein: CATSRIAGEDTDTQYF
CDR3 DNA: TGTGCCACCAGCAGAATAGCGGGAGAGGATACAGATACGCAGTATTTT

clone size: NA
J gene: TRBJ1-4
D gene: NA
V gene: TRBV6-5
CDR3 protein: CAISDRRGEKLFF
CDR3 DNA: TGTGCCATCAGTGATCGACGGGGTGAAAAACTGTTTTTT

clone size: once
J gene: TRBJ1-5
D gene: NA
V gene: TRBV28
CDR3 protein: CASSLWTDSNQPQHF
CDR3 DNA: TGTGCCAGCAGTTTATGGACGGATAGCAATCAGCCCCAGCATTTT

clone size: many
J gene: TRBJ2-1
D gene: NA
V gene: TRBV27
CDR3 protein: CASSSSGQGRVFSYNEQFF
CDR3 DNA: NA

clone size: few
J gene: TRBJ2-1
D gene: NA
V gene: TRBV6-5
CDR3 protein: CASTRTLSSYNEQFF
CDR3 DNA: TGTGCCAGCACTCGGACGCTGAGCTCCTACAATGAGCAGTTCTTC

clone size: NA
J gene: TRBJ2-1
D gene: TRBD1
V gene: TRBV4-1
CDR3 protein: CASSQRASVGTGFHNEQFF
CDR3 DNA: TGCGCCAGCAGCCAACGGGCCTCCGTCGGGACAGGGTTCCACAATGAGCAGTTCTTC

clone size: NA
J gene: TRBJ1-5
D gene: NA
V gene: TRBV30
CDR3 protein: CAWSPGSGSNQPQHF
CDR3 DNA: TGTGCCTGGAGCCCCGGGAGCGGGAGCAATCAGCCCCAGCATTTT

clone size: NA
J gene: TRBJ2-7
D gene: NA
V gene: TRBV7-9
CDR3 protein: CASSLALGQGGEQYF
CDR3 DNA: TGTGCCAGCAGCTTAGCGCTGGGTCAGGGGGGGGAGCAGTACTTC